Shown below are 26 T cell receptor beta chains from a single sample sequenced in a study of CD8 T cells in ankylosing spondylitis (TCRdb year 2017). Study-wide findings and limitations: A TCR beta motif made up of several highly homologous amino acid variants appeared to be characteristic of blood from ankylosing spondylitis patients.

Receptor libraries were prepared by 5' RACE. Instrument used: Illumina HiSeq 2500. The public reads were reprocessed in TCRdb via fastp at Q25 and MiXCR, keeping in-frame beta chains. Merged by CDR3 protein, the rows form single entries marked with the most common genes and DNA. The sample table lists 700,000 to 1,000,000 distinct CDR3 sequences, roughly 10% of them with a count of one. In total, the top ten clones hold under 0.6% of the sample. These receptors lack a known antigen. Sequencing used blood, either unsorted or a sorted T cell fraction (not recorded which). These receptor sequences come from a male donor with ankylosing spondylitis.

The chain joins TRBV30 to TRBJ1-2, with 9 nucleotides matching TRBD1. V shed 1 base, J shed 6 bases, and the junction held 12 bases outside the gene matches. CDR1 and CDR2 from the germline V gene are GTSNPN and SVGIG (reference sequence). The CDR3 totals 16 residues. CDR3 region: CAWSAWGQGRGNGYTF. CDR3 coding DNA: TGTGCCTGGAGTGCATGGGGACAGGGAAGAGGGAATGGCTACACCTTC.

This clonotype was picked up a small number of times. The rearrangement links TRBV7-2 to TRBJ2-7; unclear D gene. Deletions cut 5 bases from V and 0 bases from J, with 11 bases between. The CDR3 extends over 14 amino acids. Per the germline V gene, CDR1 is SGHTA and CDR2 is FQGNSA. The CDR3 region is CASSPVQDSYEQYF. The CDR3 DNA is TGTGCCAGCAGCCCAGTACAAGACTCCTACGAGCAGTACTTC.

J is TRBJ1-6 and V is TRBV6-5; weak D call: TRBD1 (6 bases). The CDR3 is made up of 15 amino acids. Germline CDR1 and CDR2: MNHEY and SVGAGI. V shed 0 bases and J shed 8 bases, with 11 bases lying between them. CDR3 sequence (DNA): TGTGCCAGCAGTTACTCGAGGAGACAGGATTCACCCCTCCACTTT. Protein: CASSYSRRQDSPLHF.

V gene TRBV7-2 combines with J gene TRBJ1-4; D call uncertain. This CDR3 spans 15 amino acids. The germline V and J ends were trimmed by 3 bases and 4 bases, with 12 bases remaining between them. CDR1 SGHTA and CDR2 FQGNSA come from the germline V gene. CDR3 region: CASSFRPLLNEKLFF. The CDR3 nucleotides read TGTGCCAGCAGCTTTCGTCCGTTACTTAATGAAAAACTGTTTTTT.

The rearrangement links TRBV7-2 to TRBJ1-1; D gene ambiguous. The germline V and J ends were trimmed by 3 bases and 4 bases, with 12 bases remaining between them. The CDR3 totals 14 residues. Germline CDR1 and CDR2: SGHTA and FQGNSA. The CDR3 coding sequence is TGTGCCAGCAGCTTTGAGATCTCGACCACTGAAGCTTTCTTT. Translated, it gives CASSFEISTTEAFF. Full variable domain (remainder filled in from reference TRBV7-2 and TRBJ1-1): GAGVSQSPSNKVTEKGKDVELRCDPISGHTALYWYRQSLGQGLEFLIYFQGNSAPDKSGLPSDRFSAERTGGSVSTLTIQRTQQEDSAVYLCASSFEISTTEAFFGQGTRLTVV.

This clonotype is a singleton in its sample. The chain carries TRBV7-8 and TRBJ2-1, with D perhaps matching TRBD1 (6 bases). Trimming left V 7 bases short and J 0 bases short, with 25 bases between. This CDR3 is 19 amino acids long. Germline lookup yields CDR1 SGHVS and CDR2 FQNEAQ. The CDR3 DNA follows: TGTGCCAGCACCCTAAGGTGGCAGGGGATCTTCAGCTCCTACAATGAGCAGTTCTTC. This translates into CASTLRWQGIFSSYNEQFF.

Concerning this clonotype: A much larger clone lies a single base off, so this may be a read error. The genes are TRBV6-5 and TRBJ2-7, with D maybe TRBD2 (7 bases). The CDR3 covers 12 residues. V was cut by 0 bases and J by 11 bases, with 11 bases left in between. The V gene's germline CDR1 is MNHEY and CDR2 SVGAGI. The chain's CDR3 is CASSYSEGGEYF. CDR3 bases: TGTGCCAGCAGTTACTCGGAGGGGGGGGAGTACTTC.

This clonotype was counted at least ten times. The V call is TRBV11-2, the J call TRBJ2-3; a weak D match, TRBD2 (5 bases). Germline values: CDR1 SGHAT, CDR2 FQNNGV. V gave up 2 bases and J gave up 0 bases, with 18 bases separating them. This CDR3 contains 18 residues. The CDR3 region has the DNA TGTGCCAGCAGCTTAAGCCTGCTAGCACTTACTAGCACAGATACGCAGTATTTT. Translating it yields CASSLSLLALTSTDTQYF.

This clonotype was detected ten times or more. The CDR3 region is CASSQVGSSGNTIYF. CDR3 DNA: TGCGCCAGCAGCCAAGTAGGGAGCTCTGGAAACACCATATATTTT. V is TRBV4-1 and J is TRBJ1-3; no clear D. Per the germline V gene, CDR1 is MGHRA and CDR2 is YSYEKL. The V and J ends lost 1 base and 0 bases respectively, with 7 bases between them. This CDR3 has 15 amino acids.

This chain links TRBV5-1 with TRBJ2-7; D unresolved. Germline CDR1 SGHRS, CDR2 YFSETQ. The CDR3 runs to 12 residues. Trimming cost V 0 bases and J 5 bases, with 6 bases left between them. CDR3 sequence (DNA): TGCGCCAGCAGCTTGGCCCCCAACGAGCAGTACTTC. Its translation: CASSLAPNEQYF.

This chain connects TRBV5-5 to TRBJ2-1, with no clear D. Germline values: CDR1 SGHKS, CDR2 YYEKEE (reference sequence). Deletions cut 0 bases from V and 12 bases from J, with 7 bases between. The CDR3 is made up of 11 amino acids. CDR3 DNA: TGTGCCAGCAGCTTGGGTGAGCGGCAGTTCTTC. Amino acids: CASSLGERQFF. Based on the CDR3 plus reference TRBV5-5 and TRBJ2-1, the full variable domain is DAGVTQSPTHLIKTRGQQVTLRCSPISGHKSVSWYQQVLGQGPQFIFQYYEKEERGRGNFPDRFSARQFPNYSSELNVNALLLGDSALYLCASSLGERQFFGPGTRLTVL.

The rearrangement uses TRBV7-2 and TRBJ2-5; the D gene is possibly TRBD2 (7 bases). The CDR3 totals 16 residues. Trimming removed 0 bases from V and 2 bases from J, with 13 bases in between. Germline values: CDR1 SGHTA, CDR2 FQGNSA. CDR3 region: CASSLAGASGQETQYF. For the CDR3, the DNA is TGTGCCAGCAGCTTAGCGGGGGCTAGCGGACAAGAGACCCAGTACTTC.

The table lists this clonotype with many counts. The chain carries TRBV29-1 and TRBJ2-3; no clear D. The germline gives CDR1 SQVTM, CDR2 ANQGSEA. Trimming stripped 7 bases from V and 2 bases from J, with 19 bases between. There are 15 residues in the CDR3. CDR3 sequence reads: CSAPNGVWDTDTQYF. The CDR3 bases are TGCAGCGCCCCCAATGGAGTGTGGGACACAGATACGCAGTATTTT.

As for this clonotype: This may come from a read error, since a much larger clone is one base off. The CDR3 sequence is CSARGTSGRSYNEQFF. As DNA, the CDR3 is TGCAGTGCTAGGGGGACTAGCGGGAGGTCCTACAATGAGCAGTTCTTC. The chain uses TRBV20-1 and TRBJ2-1; the match to TRBD2 covers 15 bases. Germline V CDR1 and CDR2: DFQATT, SNEGSKA (reference sequence). Germline trimming cut 3 bases from V and 1 base from J; bases unmatched to any gene: 1. CDR3 length: 16 residues.

The rearrangement joins TRBV30 to TRBJ2-7; 7 nucleotides match TRBD2. Germline V lookup: CDR1 GTSNPN, CDR2 SVGIG (reference sequence). The V segment lost 5 bases and the J segment 5 bases; nucleotides outside the gene matches: 18. CDR3 length equals 16 residues. CDR3 region: CAWHRGVRGVRHEQYF. The CDR3 DNA follows: TGTGCCTGGCACCGGGGGGTACGCGGGGTTCGGCACGAGCAGTACTTC.

This clonotype was seen a few times. This sequence joins TRBV4-2 and TRBJ1-2; 11 bases line up with TRBD1. With V trimmed by 4 bases and J by 1 base, 8 bases remained unmatched. This CDR3 has 17 residues. Germline loops: CDR1 LGHNA, CDR2 YNFKEQ. CDR3 protein: CASSRRDRGAVNYGYTF. DNA for the CDR3: TGTGCCAGCAGCCGAAGGGACAGGGGGGCGGTTAACTATGGCTACACCTTC.

The chain is built from TRBV28 and TRBJ2-5; 7 bases agree with TRBD2. V shed 5 bases and J 4 bases; nucleotides not matched to a gene: 10. This CDR3 comprises 15 residues. The germline V gene has CDR1 MDHEN and CDR2 SYDVKM. CDR3 in amino acids: CASSLTRLARETQYF. The CDR3 DNA reads TGTGCCAGCAGTCTGACCCGACTAGCAAGAGAGACCCAGTACTTC.

The sample holds a few counts of this clonotype. V is TRBV7-9 and J is TRBJ2-7, with no clear D. CDR3 size: 15 residues. The germline gives CDR1 SEHNR, CDR2 FQNEAQ (reference sequence). The V end lost 4 bases, the J end lost 2 bases, and 15 bases lay between the germline ends. CDR3 in DNA: TGTGCCAGCAGCTCCCCCCGACGGTTCCCCTACGAGCAGTACTTC. Its translation is CASSSPRRFPYEQYF.

This clonotype was observed at least ten times. DNA of the CDR3: TGTGCCAGCGCTTCCCAAATGAGGGGACATCCTTCCACCTACGAGCAGTACTTC. Translated: CASASQMRGHPSTYEQYF. The rearrangement joins TRBV6-2 or TRBV6-3 to TRBJ2-7; tentative D call: TRBD1 (6 bases). This CDR3 contains 18 residues. V gave up 8 bases and J gave up 2 bases, with 28 bases separating them. Germline V CDR1 and CDR2: MNHEY, SVGEGT.

As to this clonotype: One end of the junction does not line up with germline, which may come from a read error. The genes are TRBV6-1 and TRBJ1-4; TRBD1 aligns across 9 bases. Germline-derived CDR1 and CDR2 are MNHNS and SASEGT. This CDR3 contains 17 residues. DNA of the CDR3: TGTGCCAGCAGCTCCGGAACAGGGGGCGCCGAGGGTGAAAAACTGTCTTTT. Protein: CASSSGTGGAEGEKLSF.

The chain joins TRBV4-2 to TRBJ2-2, with D perhaps assigned TRBD1 or TRBD2 (6 bases each). CDR3 length equals 16 residues. Between the trimmed V and J ends, which lost 4 bases and 1 base, there was a span of 13 bases. Germline CDR1 LGHNA, CDR2 YNFKEQ. CDR3 residues: CASSPGGGRNTGELFF. DNA of the CDR3: TGTGCCAGCAGCCCAGGAGGGGGGCGGAACACCGGGGAGCTGTTTTTT.

This clonotype was recorded a few times. This chain connects TRBV20-1 to TRBJ2-7, with D perhaps matching TRBD1 (6 bases). This CDR3 is built from 15 residues. Trimming removed 3 bases from V and 2 bases from J, with 17 bases in between. From germline, CDR1 is DFQATT and CDR2 SNEGSKA (reference sequence). CDR3 sequence reads: CSASSRQDITYEQYF. CDR3 nucleotides: TGCAGTGCTAGTAGCCGACAGGACATTACCTACGAGCAGTACTTC.

The gene calls are TRBV20-1 and TRBJ2-7, with 8 bases that match TRBD1. Trimming cost V 6 bases and J 7 bases; bases outside gene matches: 8. CDR3 length: 12 residues. The V gene's germline CDR1 is DFQATT and CDR2 SNEGSKA (reference sequence). CDR3 amino acids: CSARGRQGEQYF. The CDR3 bases are TGCAGTGCCAGGGGCCGACAGGGGGAGCAGTACTTC.

The genes are TRBV7-2 and TRBJ1-1; no definite D call. Trimming cost V 3 bases and J 3 bases, with 17 bases left between them. The CDR3 has 16 residues. CDR1 and CDR2 (germline): SGHTA, FQGNSA. The CDR3 coding sequence is TGTGCCAGCAGCTTTGTGACGGGCCGAGGATACACTGAAGCTTTCTTT. The encoded protein is CASSFVTGRGYTEAFF.

This clonotype has a count of ten or more. The CDR3 nucleotides are TGTGCCAGCAGTTATGCGGGAGTGTCCTACGAGCAGTACTTC. Translated: CASSYAGVSYEQYF. This chain uses TRBV6-5 with TRBJ2-7, with TRBD2 identical over 7 bases. CDR3 length equals 14 residues. J lost 1 base, V lost 3 bases, and 3 bases had no gene match. Germline CDR1 MNHEY, CDR2 SVGAGI.

At least ten counts were recorded for this clonotype. This sequence joins TRBV7-2 and TRBJ1-2; the D is unclear. From germline, CDR1 is SGHTA and CDR2 FQGNSA. This CDR3 has 14 amino acids. V dropped 2 bases and J dropped 2 bases, with 9 bases sitting between them. The CDR3 region has the DNA TGTGCCAGCAGCTTAACGGAGCAGAACTATGGCTACACCTTC. Protein sequence: CASSLTEQNYGYTF.